The T cell receptor beta chain described here comes from a study of cytomegalovirus exposure and HLA in healthy donors. About the research overall: The 120 validation repertoires and the roughly 680 first-cohort repertoires shared a platform, a later analysis reported. Study observations and caveats: Under in vitro conditions, a few CMV-associated chains were confirmed as specific for CMV antigens. Overall, roughly 170 TCR beta chains were annotated as cytomegalovirus-associated.

Separate from the 666-subject first cohort, the approximately 120-subject validation cohort was the one that the donors belonged to. CDR3 length: 13 amino acids. CDR1 is MNHEY and CDR2 is SVGAGI in the germline V gene. V lost 6 bases, J lost 4 bases, and 10 bases lay in between. Data came from immunoSEQ multiplex PCR; TCRdb stores just in-frame clones and leaves some out. The table lists roughly 120,000 clones, under 90% of them singletons. Details on this clone: Its antigen is unidentified.

The V and J genes are TRBV6-5 and TRBJ1-5; TRBD1 might be the D (6 bases). Sequenced material: PBMCs. The clonotype comes from a man aged 30 to 45 in good health and CMV-seronegative. Here the CDR3 DNA reads TGTGCCAGCAGAGAAGGGGGAAATCAGCCCCAGCATTTT. This translates into CASREGGNQPQHF.